One sample yielded the 18 T cell receptor beta chains listed below, sequenced in a study of cytomegalovirus exposure and HLA in healthy donors. Vbeta (60) and Jbeta (13) primers were used in the PCR. Repertoires were generated with immunoSEQ multiplex PCR, while TCRdb's copy carries only in-frame clones and drops some. Of around 85,000 clones listed, 80% are singletons. The sequenced sample was PBMCs. The receptors stem from a man aged 45-60 years in good health and CMV-seropositive.

The chain couples TRBV2 to TRBJ2-1; D uncertain. Trimming took off 5 bases at V and 4 bases at J, with 9 bases between the two ends. CDR1 is SNHLY and CDR2 is FYNNEI in the germline V gene. The length of the CDR3 is 13 residues. For the CDR3, the DNA is TGTGCCAGCAGTAAAGAGCTGTACAATGAGCAGTTCTTC. This codes for CASSKELYNEQFF.

This chain connects TRBV6-1 to TRBJ1-4, with D maybe TRBD1 (6 bases). Trimming removed 6 bases at V and 8 bases at J, with 19 bases between. CDR1 MNHNS and CDR2 SASEGT come from the germline V gene. This CDR3 spans 15 amino acids. CDR3: CASRSDRSLREKLFF. CDR3 sequence (DNA): TGTGCCAGCAGGTCAGACAGGTCCCTCCGGGAAAAACTGTTTTTT.

V and J are TRBV5-1 and TRBJ2-2, with TRBD2 matching 10 bases. Per germline, CDR1 SGHRS and CDR2 YFSETQ. The CDR3 sequence is 16 residues long. V was clipped by 2 bases and J by 3 bases; unmatched bases: 4. CDR3 in DNA: TGCGCCAGCAGCTTCGGGACTAGCGAATACACCGGGGAGCTGTTTTTT. Protein product: CASSFGTSEYTGELFF.

The chain employs TRBV19 and TRBJ2-1, with TRBD2 identical over 9 bases. The ends lost 4 bases at V and 3 bases at J; junction bases unmatched: 1. Germline CDR1 and CDR2: LNHDA and SQIVND (reference sequence). The CDR3 has 14 residues. This CDR3 is CASSSGRGYNEQFF. CDR3 coding DNA: TGTGCCAGTAGTAGCGGGAGGGGCTACAATGAGCAGTTCTTC.

V usage is TRBV29-1 and J usage is TRBJ2-7, with 7 bases fitting TRBD1. CDR1 SQVTM and CDR2 ANQGSEA come from the germline V gene. This CDR3 region has 13 residues. V shed 6 bases and J 8 bases; nucleotides not matched to a gene: 13. CDR3 DNA: TGCAGCGTGAGAGTACTCGGGACAGACCAGCAGTACTTC. Protein product: CSVRVLGTDQQYF.

CDR3 nucleotides: TGCAGCGTCGGGGGTAGTGCGGGAGATATCTACGAGCAGTACTTC. This encodes CSVGGSAGDIYEQYF. V and J are TRBV29-1 and TRBJ2-7; 7 positions agree with TRBD2. Germline V gene sequence: CDR1 SQVTM, CDR2 ANQGSEA. The V segment lost 6 bases and the J segment 3 bases; nucleotides outside the gene matches: 14. This CDR3 region has 15 residues.

Note on this clone: At the DNA level, this CDR3 is encoded by other sequences in the same sample as well. The chain links TRBV19 to TRBJ2-1; 7 bases are a match to TRBD2. In germline, CDR1 is LNHDA, CDR2 SQIVND (reference sequence). V lost 11 bases, J lost 4 bases, and 8 bases stayed unmatched. The CDR3 consists of 13 residues. CDR3 in DNA: TGTGCCTCTCGGGCTAGCGGTTACAATGAGCAGTTCTTC. Protein: CASRASGYNEQFF.

This rearrangement joins TRBV5-1 to TRBJ1-1, with D unclear. In germline, CDR1 is SGHRS, CDR2 YFSETQ. The CDR3 runs 15 residues. The V and J ends lost 0 bases and 0 bases respectively, with 9 bases between them. The CDR3 nucleotides read TGCGCCAGCAGCTTGGAATGGAGGTTGAACACTGAAGCTTTCTTT. It yields the protein CASSLEWRLNTEAFF.

The chain employs TRBV2 and TRBJ2-5; TRBD2 matches at 11 bases. The germline gives CDR1 SNHLY, CDR2 FYNNEI. V lost 5 bases and J lost 9; bases outside the gene matches: 17. There are 17 residues in the CDR3. The CDR3, as DNA: TGTGCCAGCAGTCGCCCCCTCACTAGCGGGAGCCGGGAGGCCCAGTACTTC. Its translation is CASSRPLTSGSREAQYF.

This chain connects TRBV7-2 to TRBJ2-5; the match to TRBD1 covers 7 bases. Germline CDR1 and CDR2: SGHTA and FQGNSA. The CDR3 is 14 residues long. J lost 1 base, V lost 5 bases, and 4 bases had no gene match. The CDR3 region is CASSPGTVQETQYF. The CDR3 DNA reads as TGTGCCAGCAGCCCCGGGACAGTCCAAGAGACCCAGTACTTC.

V is TRBV7-6 and J is TRBJ2-2; TRBD2 agrees at 12 bases. The CDR3 runs 16 residues. CDR1 and CDR2 from the germline V gene are SGHVS and FNYEAQ. With 0 bases clipped from V and 6 bases from J, the junction kept 2 bases outside the gene matches. CDR3 region: CASSLAASGRAGELFF. CDR3 in DNA: TGTGCCAGCAGCTTAGCGGCTAGCGGGAGGGCCGGGGAGCTGTTTTTT.

The count of this clone is one. The rearrangement joins TRBV5-1 to TRBJ2-3; D may be TRBD2 (6 bases). The length of the CDR3 is 15 residues. The germline V gene has CDR1 SGHRS and CDR2 YFSETQ. V gave up 4 bases and J gave up 5 bases, with 17 bases separating them. The CDR3 bases are TGCGCCAGCAGCCCCGGAGGAGGGGTGGGAGATACGCAGTATTTT. This sequence encodes CASSPGGGVGDTQYF.

This rearrangement joins TRBV7-9 to TRBJ2-5; tentative D call: TRBD1 (6 bases). The germline V gene has CDR1 SEHNR and CDR2 FQNEAQ (reference sequence). V lost 5 bases, J lost 5 bases, and 12 bases lay in between. The CDR3 runs to 13 residues. The chain's CDR3 is CASSPDSSETQYF. Written as DNA, the CDR3 is TGTGCCAGCAGCCCGGACAGTTCGGAGACCCAGTACTTC.

The chain has TRBV18 and TRBJ2-7, with TRBD1 matching over 9 bases. The J segment lost 1 base and the V segment lost 2 bases, leaving 3 bases of the junction unmatched. CDR1 is KGHSH, CDR2 LQKENI, per germline. The CDR3 is 15 amino acids. DNA for the CDR3: TGTGCCAGCTCACCAGTGGGACAGGGTTCCTACGAGCAGTACTTC. Protein sequence: CASSPVGQGSYEQYF.

CDR3 amino acids: CAWGTGGLVYEQYF. CDR3 in DNA: TGTGCCTGGGGGACTGGGGGGTTGGTCTACGAGCAGTACTTC. The chain employs TRBV30 and TRBJ2-7; a weak D match, TRBD2 (6 bases). The germline V and J ends were trimmed by 5 bases and 3 bases, with 17 bases remaining between them. Germline V gene lookup returns CDR1 GTSNPN and CDR2 SVGIG (reference sequence). The CDR3 is made up of 14 amino acids.

V is TRBV7-8 and J is TRBJ1-1; 12 bases line up with TRBD1. J gave up 3 bases and V 5 bases, and 4 bases lay outside the gene matches. The CDR3 length is 15 residues. Germline V gene sequence: CDR1 SGHVS, CDR2 FQNEAQ. CDR3 in amino acids: CASSPGTGGHTEAFF. In DNA form, the CDR3 reads TGTGCCAGCAGCCCGGGGACAGGGGGCCACACTGAAGCTTTCTTT.

This clone has a handful of counts. The chain has TRBV5-4 and TRBJ2-3; 8 nucleotides line up with TRBD2. The V segment lost 3 bases and the J segment 2 bases; nucleotides outside the gene matches: 2. The CDR3 has 14 residues. Germline assignment: CDR1 SGHNT and CDR2 YYREEE (reference sequence). The DNA for the CDR3 is TGTGCCAGCAGCTCGCGGGGGGCCACAGATACGCAGTATTTT. The encoded protein is CASSSRGATDTQYF.

The V gene is TRBV27, the J gene TRBJ1-1, with D possibly TRBD1 on 5 matching bases. The CDR3 length is 13 residues. The V gene's germline CDR1 is MNHEY and CDR2 SMNVEV (reference sequence). Trimming took 3 bases from V and 9 from J, leaving 14 bases between them. For the CDR3, the DNA is TGTGCCAGCAGTTTCAAGTCAGGGAGGCAAGCTTTCTTT. Translating it yields CASSFKSGRQAFF.